This entry lists 28 T cell receptor beta chains sequenced from one sample in a study of blood T cell repertoires in COVID-19. The method was immunoSEQ multiplex PCR; TCRdb's version includes in-frame clones alone and lacks a portion of them. This sample carries roughly 140,000 clones, more than 75% of them seen once, and the ten largest clones take 4% to 4.5%. Sequenced material: peripheral blood. These receptors were obtained from a man aged 55 to 69 with acute or convalescent COVID-19.

The V call is TRBV10-1, the J call TRBJ2-3; 7 bases fit TRBD2. V shed 2 bases and J 1 base; nucleotides not matched to a gene: 3. Germline V gene lookup returns CDR1 WNHNN and CDR2 SYGVQD (reference sequence). The CDR3 covers 15 residues. CDR3 region: CASSESLAGTDTQYF. In DNA, the CDR3 is TGCGCCAGCAGTGAGAGCCTAGCGGGCACAGATACGCAGTATTTT.

V and J are TRBV19 and TRBJ2-7; D might be TRBD1 (6 bases). V was cut by 5 bases and J by 2 bases, with 16 bases left in between. Germline V gene lookup returns CDR1 LNHDA and CDR2 SQIVND (reference sequence). This CDR3 comprises 15 residues. CDR3 DNA: TGTGCCAGTAGTCTTTCGTCACAGGGCACCTACGAGCAGTACTTC. Translating gives CASSLSSQGTYEQYF.

This clone showed up just once. The CDR3 coding sequence is TGTGCCAGCGGAGGACAGGGGGCAGGGCAGCCCCAGCATTTT. Its translation is CASGGQGAGQPQHF. This sequence joins TRBV28 and TRBJ1-5, with TRBD1 matching over 11 bases. The CDR3 covers 14 residues. V was pared by 8 bases and J by 7 bases, with 7 bases of the junction left unmatched. In germline, CDR1 is MDHEN, CDR2 SYDVKM. Full variable domain (rest looked up from reference TRBV28 and TRBJ1-5): DVKVTQSSRYLVKRTGEKVFLECVQDMDHENMFWYRQDPGLGLRLIYFSYDVKMKEKGDIPEGYSVSREKKERFSLILESASTNQTSMYLCASGGQGAGQPQHFGDGTRLSIL.

The chain employs TRBV11-1 and TRBJ1-1; D is perhaps TRBD1 (6 bases). The CDR3 spans 14 residues. V was cut by 1 base and J by 10 bases, with 16 bases left in between. In germline, CDR1 is SGHAT, CDR2 FQDESV (reference sequence). The CDR3 DNA reads as TGTGCCAGCAGCTTAGGGCGTAAGGACAGCGTAGCTTTCTTT. Encoded protein: CASSLGRKDSVAFF.

The gene calls are TRBV29-1 and TRBJ2-7, with 7 bases aligning to TRBD1. V was clipped by 1 base and J by 4 bases; unmatched bases: 4. CDR3 length: 13 amino acids. Germline lookup yields CDR1 SQVTM and CDR2 ANQGSEA. CDR3 loop: CSVEGQGLYEQYF. CDR3 coding DNA: TGCAGCGTTGAAGGACAGGGCCTTTACGAGCAGTACTTC.

This clone was seen repeatedly, ten times or more. This chain uses TRBV27 with TRBJ1-6, with D possibly TRBD1 on 6 matching bases. This CDR3 contains 12 residues. Deletions cut 8 bases from V and 8 bases from J, with 10 bases between. From germline, CDR1 is MNHEY and CDR2 SMNVEV (reference sequence). The DNA of the CDR3 is TGTGCCAGCCGACAGGTCGATTCACCCCTCCACTTT. As protein: CASRQVDSPLHF.

The chain links TRBV14 to TRBJ1-2, with D unclear. The CDR3 runs 13 residues. Deletions cut 3 bases from V and 5 bases from J, with 10 bases between. Germline V gene sequence: CDR1 SGHDN, CDR2 FVKESK. The CDR3 bases are TGTGCCAGCAGCCAGGTCCAGTCGTATGGCTACACCTTC. Encoded protein: CASSQVQSYGYTF. Combining the CDR3 with reference TRBV14 and TRBJ1-2 gives the whole variable domain EAGVTQFPSHSVIEKGQTVTLRCDPISGHDNLYWYRRVMGKEIKFLLHFVKESKQDESGMPNNRFLAERTGGTYSTLKVQPAELEDSGVYFCASSQVQSYGYTFGSGTRLTVV.

V and J are TRBV5-5 and TRBJ2-6, with TRBD2 matching over 14 bases. After removal of 5 bases from V and 2 bases from J, the junction contained 3 bases not matched to a gene. Germline loops: CDR1 SGHKS, CDR2 YYEKEE (reference sequence). This CDR3 has 17 residues. In DNA form, the CDR3 reads TGTGCCAGCAGACCGGGACTAGCGGGAGCTGGGGCCAACGTCCTGACTTTC. This gives the protein CASRPGLAGAGANVLTF. Based on the CDR3 plus reference TRBV5-5 and TRBJ2-6, the full variable domain is DAGVTQSPTHLIKTRGQQVTLRCSPISGHKSVSWYQQVLGQGPQFIFQYYEKEERGRGNFPDRFSARQFPNYSSELNVNALLLGDSALYLCASRPGLAGAGANVLTFGAGSRLTVL.

This clone was counted once. The chain combines TRBV6-6 with TRBJ1-3; D possibly corresponds to TRBD1 (5 bases). CDR3 length: 14 amino acids. The V gene lost 4 bases and the J gene lost 1 base, with 8 bases spanning the gap. In germline, CDR1 is MNHNY, CDR2 SVGAGI (reference sequence). This CDR3 reads CASSSGGSGNTIYF. For the CDR3, the DNA is TGTGCCAGCAGTTCGGGGGGGTCTGGAAACACCATATATTTT.

This clone was counted a single time. In DNA, the CDR3 is TGTGCCAGCAGTTTACCATTCTATGGACAGGGGGCGACTGAAGCTTTCTTT. Translated, it gives CASSLPFYGQGATEAFF. The rearrangement uses TRBV28 and TRBJ1-1, with 11 positions matching TRBD1. Germline-derived CDR1 and CDR2 are MDHEN and SYDVKM. V trimming: 2 bases; J trimming: 5 bases; junction bases outside the gene matches: 10. The CDR3 runs to 17 residues.

This chain links TRBV4-2 with TRBJ2-3; D is unclear. Trimming pared 1 base from V and 2 bases from J, leaving 13 bases between. CDR1 and CDR2 from the germline V gene are LGHNA and YNFKEQ. This CDR3 contains 16 residues. The DNA of the CDR3 is TGTGCCAGCAGCCAAGGAGACCAGGCTTTCACAGATACGCAGTATTTT. It is translated as CASSQGDQAFTDTQYF.

The rearrangement uses TRBV6-6 and TRBJ1-5, with TRBD1 identical over 8 bases. Germline trimming cut 7 bases from V and 6 bases from J; bases unmatched to any gene: 8. CDR3 length: 14 residues. CDR1 and CDR2 from the germline V gene are MNHNY and SVGAGI (reference sequence). CDR3 nucleotide sequence: TGTGCCAGCACATCTGGACAGGGCGGTCAGCCCCAGCATTTT. This sequence encodes CASTSGQGGQPQHF.

The chain has TRBV5-1 and TRBJ1-1; 7 positions match TRBD1. V lost 4 bases and J lost 0; bases outside the gene matches: 12. The CDR3 contains 17 residues. Germline loops: CDR1 SGHRS, CDR2 YFSETQ. CDR3 residues: CASSINTRDRLNTEAFF. The CDR3 coding sequence is TGCGCCAGCAGCATTAATACTAGGGACAGATTGAACACTGAAGCTTTCTTT.

The chain carries TRBV5-4 and TRBJ2-1; TRBD2 matches 12 bases. Germline assignment: CDR1 SGHNT and CDR2 YYREEE (reference sequence). Losses at the gene ends were 4 bases for V and 1 base for J; bases not matched to a gene: 12. This CDR3 is built from 19 residues. The CDR3, as DNA: TGTGCCAGCAGCCTAGCGACTCGACTAGCGGGGGCTTCCTACAATGAGCAGTTCTTC. Translated, it gives CASSLATRLAGASYNEQFF. Full variable domain (outside the CDR3, taken from reference TRBV5-4 and TRBJ2-1): ETGVTQSPTHLIKTRGQQVTLRCSSQSGHNTVSWYQQALGQGPQFIFQYYREEENGRGNFPPRFSGLQFPNYSSELNVNALELDDSALYLCASSLATRLAGASYNEQFFGPGTRLTVL.

A few counts support this clone. V usage is TRBV4-2 and J usage is TRBJ2-7; D gene uncertain. The CDR3 is 15 amino acids. Trimming left V 4 bases short and J 2 bases short, with 15 bases between. CDR1 is LGHNA, CDR2 YNFKEQ, per germline. The CDR3 DNA sequence: TGTGCCAGCAGCCCCCTTTTAGGCGGAACCTACGAGCAGTACTTC. It is translated as CASSPLLGGTYEQYF.

This rearrangement joins TRBV6-5 to TRBJ1-4, with a possible D match to TRBD1 (5 bases). From germline, CDR1 is MNHEY and CDR2 SVGAGI. The CDR3 has 14 amino acids. Trimming pared 7 bases from V and 7 bases from J, leaving 16 bases between. The CDR3 region is CASTGSGRAEKLFF. The CDR3 coding sequence is TGTGCCAGCACAGGGTCCGGGAGGGCTGAAAAACTGTTTTTT.

The chain recombines TRBV18 with TRBJ1-6; weak D call: TRBD1 (5 bases). Per the germline V gene, CDR1 is KGHSH and CDR2 is LQKENI. The V gene lost 3 bases and the J gene lost 7 bases, with 10 bases spanning the gap. This CDR3 has 14 amino acids. The CDR3 spells CASSPDILNSPLHF. For the CDR3, the DNA is TGTGCCAGCTCACCGGACATTTTGAATTCACCCCTCCACTTT.

This chain links TRBV5-6 with TRBJ2-1; D remains ambiguous. The V end lost 5 bases, the J end lost 0 bases, and 15 bases lay between the germline ends. Germline lookup yields CDR1 SGHDT and CDR2 YYEEEE. The CDR3 runs to 16 residues. CDR3 loop: CASSSLRSNSYNEQFF. DNA of the CDR3: TGTGCCAGCAGTTCTTTGCGGTCCAACTCCTACAATGAGCAGTTCTTC.

The rearrangement joins TRBV5-6 to TRBJ1-1; D gene uncertain. Germline CDR1 SGHDT, CDR2 YYEEEE. Trimming stripped 2 bases from V and 3 bases from J, with 14 bases between. The CDR3 covers 15 residues. The CDR3 region is CASSFVAGFDTEAFF. In DNA, the CDR3 is TGTGCCAGCAGCTTCGTGGCGGGATTCGACACTGAAGCTTTCTTT.

This clone was counted only a few times. The chain employs TRBV20-1 and TRBJ2-7; 9 positions agree with TRBD2. Looked up from germline, CDR1 is DFQATT and CDR2 is SNEGSKA (reference sequence). Losses at the gene ends were 3 bases for V and 3 bases for J; bases not matched to a gene: 12. The CDR3 loop spans 16 amino acids. In DNA, the CDR3 is TGCAGTGCTAGTCCCCCCCCTACTAGCGGGTTCTACGAGCAGTACTTC. This gives the protein CSASPPPTSGFYEQYF.

This clone was recorded only once. The V gene is TRBV7-8, the J gene TRBJ1-2, with D hard to call. Trimming pared 5 bases from V and 4 bases from J, leaving 17 bases between. Germline V gene lookup returns CDR1 SGHVS and CDR2 FQNEAQ. The CDR3 totals 15 residues. This CDR3 is CASSEAIRNLYGYTF. As DNA, the CDR3 is TGTGCCAGCAGCGAAGCGATCCGAAACCTCTATGGCTACACCTTC. Combining the CDR3 with reference TRBV7-8 and TRBJ1-2 gives the whole variable domain GAGVSQSPRYKVAKRGQDVALRCDPISGHVSLFWYQQALGQGPEFLTYFQNEAQLDKSGLPSDRFFAERPEGSVSTLKIQRTQQEDSAVYLCASSEAIRNLYGYTFGSGTRLTVV.

This clone has a handful of counts. This rearrangement joins TRBV4-2 to TRBJ2-3; 11 bases match TRBD2. The CDR3 consists of 18 residues. CDR1 and CDR2 (germline): LGHNA, YNFKEQ. The J segment lost 2 bases and the V segment lost 0 bases, leaving 7 bases of the junction unmatched. CDR3 DNA: TGTGCCAGCAGCCAAGATCCCTGGGGACTAGCGGTCACAGATACGCAGTATTTT. It encodes CASSQDPWGLAVTDTQYF.

The V and J genes are TRBV4-2 and TRBJ1-2; no firm D call. The CDR3 extends over 15 amino acids. V was trimmed by 0 bases and J by 11 bases, leaving 19 bases between them. The germline CDR1 and CDR2 sequences are LGHNA and YNFKEQ. In DNA form, the CDR3 reads TGTGCCAGCAGCCAAGAAGGGCGTCGGGGTATAGGTTACACCTTC. Residues: CASSQEGRRGIGYTF.

The rearrangement links TRBV21-1 to TRBJ2-7; TRBD1 is taken as the D call from the table, unchecked against the DNA. TRBV21-1 is a pseudogene locus. This CDR3 is 15 amino acids long. The CDR3 coding sequence is TGTGCCAGCAGCAAGGGATTTGAAGGGGCCTACGAGCAGTACTTC. Translation: CASSKGFEGAYEQYF.

This clone was found a few times. The V gene is TRBV25-1, the J gene TRBJ2-7, with TRBD1 identical over 8 bases. Germline V gene lookup returns CDR1 MGHDK and CDR2 SYGVNS. CDR3 size: 14 residues. V dropped 4 bases and J dropped 6; count of bases not matched to a gene: 8. The CDR3 protein is CASSGAGGKVEQYF. In nucleotides, the CDR3 is TGTGCCAGCAGTGGGGCAGGGGGCAAGGTCGAGCAGTACTTC.

This rearrangement joins TRBV2 to TRBJ2-5; the match to TRBD2 covers 7 bases. V trimming: 7 bases; J trimming: 4 bases; junction bases outside the gene matches: 15. CDR1 is SNHLY, CDR2 FYNNEI, per germline. This CDR3 has 16 amino acids. DNA for the CDR3: TGTGCCAGCACCCTATACCCTGGGGGGGGTGCAGAGACCCAGTACTTC. It specifies CASTLYPGGGAETQYF.

CDR3 in amino acids: CASSPTGVNQPQHF. CDR3 sequence (DNA): TGTGCCAGCAGTCCTACAGGGGTGAATCAGCCCCAGCATTTT. V is TRBV2 and J is TRBJ1-5, with 7 bases that match TRBD1. The CDR3 sequence is 14 residues long. J was trimmed by 4 bases and V by 5 bases; bases with no gene match: 5. Germline CDR1 SNHLY, CDR2 FYNNEI. Together with reference TRBV2 and TRBJ1-5, the CDR3 gives the full variable domain: EPEVTQTPSHQVTQMGQEVILRCVPISNHLYFYWYRQILGQKVEFLVSFYNNEISEKSEIFDDQFSVERPDGSNFTLKIRSTKLEDSAMYFCASSPTGVNQPQHFGDGTRLSIL.

The chain couples TRBV6-5 to TRBJ1-2; the match to TRBD1 covers 7 bases. This CDR3 contains 15 residues. Per germline, CDR1 MNHEY and CDR2 SVGAGI. J gave up 0 bases and V 2 bases, and 3 bases lay outside the gene matches. CDR3 amino acids: CASSYTTGSNYGYTF. CDR3 DNA sequence: TGTGCCAGCAGTTACACGACAGGGTCTAACTATGGCTACACCTTC.